Below are 27 T cell receptor beta chains sequenced from a single sample in a study of blood T cell repertoires in COVID-19. Clones were sequenced by immunoSEQ multiplex PCR, and TCRdb holds only the in-frame ones, with some missing. The sample lists tens of thousands of clones; more than 70% were seen once. Sequencing used peripheral blood. The receptors derive from a man aged 50 or older with COVID-19, enrolled during active disease.

The J gene is TRBJ1-1, the V gene TRBV18; no firm D call. The CDR3 covers 12 residues. Germline loops: CDR1 KGHSH, CDR2 LQKENI. Trimming took 6 bases from V and 0 from J, leaving 5 bases between them. The CDR3 reads CASSPMNTEAFF. The DNA for the CDR3 is TGTGCCAGCTCCCCTATGAACACTGAAGCTTTCTTT. Full variable domain (missing parts from reference TRBV18 and TRBJ1-1): NAGVMQNPRHLVRRRGQEARLRCSPMKGHSHVYWYRQLPEEGLKFMVYLQKENIIDESGMPKERFSAEFPKEGPSILRIQQVVRGDSAAYFCASSPMNTEAFFGQGTRLTVV.

The chain is built from TRBV23-1 and TRBJ2-7; a weak D match, TRBD2 (6 bases). TRBV23-1 is given ORF status, its function remaining uncertain. Trimming left V 9 bases short and J 2 bases short, with 11 bases between. This CDR3 contains 12 residues. The CDR3 DNA sequence: TGCGCCAGGGCGGAGGGCACCTACGAGCAGTACTTC. Protein sequence: CARAEGTYEQYF.

This chain links TRBV7-9 with TRBJ1-2, with D unresolved. Trimming shortened V by 0 bases and J by 1 base, and 12 bases separated the two germline ends. Germline CDR1 is SEHNR and CDR2 is FQNEAQ (reference sequence). The CDR3 is 16 residues long. The CDR3 spells CASSLAGEDLNYGYTF. The CDR3, as DNA: TGTGCCAGCAGCTTAGCTGGGGAGGACCTTAACTATGGCTACACCTTC.

The V and J genes are TRBV4-2 and TRBJ1-4; TRBD1 is a possible D gene (5 bases). With 2 bases removed from V and 8 bases from J, the gap between germline ends came to 18 bases. The V gene's germline CDR1 is LGHNA and CDR2 YNFKEQ. There are 16 residues in the CDR3. The CDR3 coding sequence is TGTGCCAGCAGCCAACTCGGCGACAGCACGAGGGAAAAACTGTTTTTT. This translates into CASSQLGDSTREKLFF.

The V and J genes are TRBV12-3 or TRBV12-4 and TRBJ1-2, with 8 bases matching TRBD1. J lost 7 bases, V lost 6 bases, and 7 bases had no gene match. The CDR3 has 13 residues. DNA for the CDR3: TGTGCCAGCAGCGATACAGGGGGTAGTGGCTACACCTTC. It yields the protein CASSDTGGSGYTF.

The chain is built from TRBV3-1 (or the pseudogene TRBV3-2) and TRBJ2-5; weak D call: TRBD1 (6 bases). The CDR3 has 17 residues. V lost 1 base and J 4 bases, leaving 19 bases between the germline ends. Germline V gene sequence: CDR1 LGHDT, CDR2 YNNKEL (reference sequence). CDR3 sequence: CASSQGGQIVSSETQYF. DNA for the CDR3: TGTGCCAGCAGCCAAGGTGGACAGATAGTATCGTCAGAGACCCAGTACTTC.

CDR3 in amino acids: CASIQNEKLFF. As DNA, the CDR3 is TGTGCCAGCATTCAAAATGAAAAACTGTTTTTT. This rearrangement joins TRBV28 to TRBJ1-4; no reliable D call. This CDR3 is built from 11 residues. With 7 bases removed from V and 5 bases from J, the gap between germline ends came to 5 bases. Looked up from germline, CDR1 is MDHEN and CDR2 is SYDVKM. Complete variable domain (other parts from reference TRBV28 and TRBJ1-4): DVKVTQSSRYLVKRTGEKVFLECVQDMDHENMFWYRQDPGLGLRLIYFSYDVKMKEKGDIPEGYSVSREKKERFSLILESASTNQTSMYLCASIQNEKLFFGSGTQLSVL.

On this clone: This CDR3 is also generated by other DNA sequences in the sample. V and J are TRBV5-1 and TRBJ1-1; TRBD1 is a possible D gene (5 bases). The V end lost 0 bases, the J end lost 5 bases, and 11 bases lay between the germline ends. CDR3 length equals 14 residues. From germline, CDR1 is SGHRS and CDR2 YFSETQ. The CDR3 DNA reads as TGCGCCAGCAGCTTGGCCGGGGGGAGGACTGAAGCTTTCTTT. Translation: CASSLAGGRTEAFF.

The rearrangement links TRBV6-6 to TRBJ2-6, with D maybe TRBD1 (6 bases). Germline V gene data show CDR1 as MNHNY and CDR2 as SVGAGI (reference sequence). The CDR3 covers 16 residues. V was shortened by 5 bases and J by 1 base, with 12 bases between the two germline ends. In nucleotides, the CDR3 is TGTGCCAGCAGTCCCCCCAGGGGATCTGGGGCCAACGTCCTGACTTTC. Translation gives CASSPPRGSGANVLTF.

The chain recombines TRBV10-3 with TRBJ1-3; TRBD1 matches at 7 bases. Trimming removed 5 bases from V and 4 bases from J; junction bases left unmatched: 2. CDR3 length equals 13 residues. Germline assignment: CDR1 ENHRY and CDR2 SYGVKD. The CDR3 loop reads CAISRGPGNTIYF. In DNA, the CDR3 is TGTGCCATCAGTAGGGGGCCAGGAAACACCATATATTTT.

The chain combines TRBV7-8 with TRBJ1-5; D may be TRBD1 (6 bases). Germline values: CDR1 SGHVS, CDR2 FQNEAQ. There are 15 residues in the CDR3. V was pared by 5 bases and J by 7 bases, with 18 bases between. Here the CDR3 reads CASSPREGVDQPQHF. The CDR3, as DNA: TGTGCCAGCAGCCCCCGGGAGGGGGTAGACCAGCCCCAGCATTTT.

CDR3 protein: CASSRAVQGKLFF. CDR3 nucleotide sequence: TGTGCCAGCAGTCGGGCAGTCCAGGGAAAACTGTTTTTT. This sequence joins TRBV28 and TRBJ1-4; maybe TRBD1 (5 bases). This CDR3 is 13 amino acids long. Germline V CDR1 and CDR2: MDHEN, SYDVKM. Trimming shortened V by 5 bases and J by 10 bases, and 14 bases separated the two germline ends. The complete variable domain, with remaining parts taken from reference TRBV28 and TRBJ1-4, reads DVKVTQSSRYLVKRTGEKVFLECVQDMDHENMFWYRQDPGLGLRLIYFSYDVKMKEKGDIPEGYSVSREKKERFSLILESASTNQTSMYLCASSRAVQGKLFFGSGTQLSVL.

The chain joins TRBV3-1 (or the pseudogene TRBV3-2) to TRBJ2-1; 8 bases are a match to TRBD2. V shed 2 bases, J shed 2 bases, and the junction held 8 bases outside the gene matches. The germline V gene encodes CDR1 LGHDT and CDR2 YNNKEL (reference sequence). The CDR3 consists of 17 residues. This CDR3 reads CASSQSLTSVTYNEQFF. Here the CDR3 DNA reads TGTGCCAGCAGCCAAAGCTTGACTAGCGTCACCTACAATGAGCAGTTCTTC.

For the CDR3, the DNA is TGCGCCAGCAGCGGGGGCCCCCAAGTCTATGGCTACACCTTC. Translation: CASSGGPQVYGYTF. The J gene is TRBJ1-2, the V gene TRBV5-1, with D perhaps matching TRBD1 (6 bases). The CDR3 covers 14 residues. CDR1 and CDR2 from the germline V gene are SGHRS and YFSETQ. V was shortened by 4 bases and J by 4 bases, with 14 bases between the two germline ends. Full variable domain (outside the CDR3, taken from reference TRBV5-1 and TRBJ1-2): KAGVTQTPRYLIKTRGQQVTLSCSPISGHRSVSWYQQTPGQGLQFLFEYFSETQRNKGNFPGRFSGRQFSNSRSEMNVSTLELGDSALYLCASSGGPQVYGYTFGSGTRLTVV.

This chain links TRBV3-1 (or the pseudogene TRBV3-2) with TRBJ2-1, with a tentative D call TRBD1 (6 bases). Germline CDR1 is LGHDT and CDR2 is YNNKEL (reference sequence). There are 14 residues in the CDR3. V was trimmed by 8 bases and J by 0 bases, leaving 11 bases between them. The CDR3 DNA reads as TGTGCCAGCCGAGGACAGTTCTCCTACAATGAGCAGTTCTTC. This encodes CASRGQFSYNEQFF.

The V gene is TRBV7-9, the J gene TRBJ2-7; 7 nucleotides match TRBD1. Germline lookup yields CDR1 SEHNR and CDR2 FQNEAQ (reference sequence). V trimming: 4 bases; J trimming: 4 bases; junction bases outside the gene matches: 7. CDR3 length equals 14 residues. This CDR3 is CASSSRGTVYEQYF. The CDR3 bases are TGTGCCAGCAGCTCCCGAGGGACAGTTTACGAGCAGTACTTC.

J is TRBJ1-4 and V is TRBV7-3; 9 nucleotides match TRBD1. Germline CDR1 is SGHTA and CDR2 is FQGTGA. The junction had 2 bases not matched to a gene; V was cut back by 2 bases and J by 1 base. The CDR3 contains 16 residues. As DNA, the CDR3 is TGTGCCAGCAGCTTATCGGGACAGGGAACTAATGAAAAACTGTTTTTT. Its translation: CASSLSGQGTNEKLFF. The whole variable domain, remainder taken from reference TRBV7-3 and TRBJ1-4, is GAGVSQTPSNKVTEKGKYVELRCDPISGHTALYWYRQSLGQGPEFLIYFQGTGAADDSGLPNDRFFAVRPEGSVSTLKIQRTERGDSAVYLCASSLSGQGTNEKLFFGSGTQLSVL.

The chain joins TRBV5-6 to TRBJ1-5, with a tentative D call TRBD1 (5 bases). This CDR3 comprises 15 residues. Between the trimmed V and J ends, which lost 1 base and 4 bases, there was a span of 12 bases. Germline V gene lookup returns CDR1 SGHDT and CDR2 YYEEEE. The CDR3 spells CASSLSRAGNQPQHF. The CDR3 region has the DNA TGTGCCAGCAGCTTGTCCAGGGCTGGGAATCAGCCCCAGCATTTT.

The chain couples TRBV21-1 to TRBJ1-5; the D call in the table, TRBD1, was not verified against the DNA. TRBV21-1 has pseudogene status. The CDR3 sequence is 15 residues long. CDR3 region: CASSNPGTVNQPQHF. In nucleotides, the CDR3 is TGTGCCAGCAGCAATCCCGGGACAGTCAATCAGCCCCAGCATTTT.

The CDR3, as DNA: TGTGCCAGTAGTACAGGGTTTGGCACTGAAGCTTTCTTT. Residues: CASSTGFGTEAFF. This chain joins TRBV19 and TRBJ1-1; D perhaps matches TRBD1 (5 bases). The CDR3 covers 13 residues. Germline CDR1 and CDR2: LNHDA and SQIVND (reference sequence). Deletions cut 4 bases from V and 4 bases from J, with 10 bases between.

The chain recombines TRBV11-2 with TRBJ2-1, with 9 bases identical to TRBD1. The length of the CDR3 is 14 residues. With 2 bases clipped from V and 10 bases from J, the junction kept 6 bases outside the gene matches. CDR1 SGHAT and CDR2 FQNNGV come from the germline V gene. This CDR3 reads CASSLRGQGSEQFF. CDR3 nucleotides: TGTGCCAGCAGCTTAAGGGGACAGGGTAGCGAGCAGTTCTTC.

V and J are TRBV28 and TRBJ1-5; D not resolved. V gave up 2 bases and J gave up 4 bases, with 6 bases separating them. This CDR3 comprises 13 residues. Germline lookup yields CDR1 MDHEN and CDR2 SYDVKM. The CDR3 reads CASSLHRNQPQHF. In DNA form, the CDR3 reads TGTGCCAGCAGTTTACATCGGAATCAGCCCCAGCATTTT.

The chain joins TRBV6-5 to TRBJ1-5, with D tentatively TRBD1 (6 bases). Between the trimmed V and J ends, which lost 7 bases and 5 bases, there was a span of 18 bases. The germline V gene has CDR1 MNHEY and CDR2 SVGAGI. The CDR3 runs to 15 residues. The CDR3 DNA sequence: TGTGCCAGCACTTTCCACGGGGGGCAGGATCAGCCCCAGCATTTT. Amino acid sequence: CASTFHGGQDQPQHF.

This clone was seen just once. The chain recombines TRBV5-1 with TRBJ2-2; no clear D gene. The germline V gene has CDR1 SGHRS and CDR2 YFSETQ. Trimming took off 6 bases at V and 0 bases at J, with 9 bases between the two ends. The CDR3 extends over 14 amino acids. This chain's CDR3 is CASTQAANTGELFF. The CDR3 DNA reads as TGCGCCAGCACCCAGGCCGCGAACACCGGGGAGCTGTTTTTT.

This clone was picked up a small number of times. The chain links TRBV4-1 to TRBJ2-5, with TRBD2 matching 11 bases. V shed 4 bases, J shed 2 bases, and the junction held 12 bases outside the gene matches. In germline, CDR1 is MGHRA, CDR2 YSYEKL. The CDR3 consists of 18 residues. The DNA for the CDR3 is TGCGCCAGCAGCCCCCAAGGGGGGACTAGCGGAAAACAAGAGACCCAGTACTTC. Translated, it gives CASSPQGGTSGKQETQYF.

This rearrangement joins TRBV19 to TRBJ1-1, with D possibly TRBD1 on 6 matching bases. V lost 1 base to trimming and J lost 6 bases, with 21 bases between them. The CDR3 length is 17 residues. Germline V gene lookup returns CDR1 LNHDA and CDR2 SQIVND (reference sequence). CDR3 protein: CASSIGLGAGSLSEAFF. The CDR3 DNA reads as TGTGCCAGTAGTATAGGATTGGGGGCTGGGTCACTATCTGAAGCTTTCTTT. Variable domain in full (rest from reference TRBV19 and TRBJ1-1): DGGITQSPKYLFRKEGQNVTLSCEQNLNHDAMYWYRQDPGQGLRLIYYSQIVNDFQKGDIAEGYSVSREKKESFPLTVTSAQKNPTAFYLCASSIGLGAGSLSEAFFGQGTRLTVV.

CDR3 amino acids: CASSPSRGNNQPQHF. The DNA of the CDR3 is TGTGCCAGCAGCCCCTCGCGGGGGAACAATCAGCCCCAGCATTTT. The rearrangement links TRBV7-3 to TRBJ1-5; possible D gene TRBD1, 5 bases. This CDR3 region has 15 residues. The V end was cut by 5 bases, the J end by 3 bases, with 14 bases between. Germline lookup yields CDR1 SGHTA and CDR2 FQGTGA.